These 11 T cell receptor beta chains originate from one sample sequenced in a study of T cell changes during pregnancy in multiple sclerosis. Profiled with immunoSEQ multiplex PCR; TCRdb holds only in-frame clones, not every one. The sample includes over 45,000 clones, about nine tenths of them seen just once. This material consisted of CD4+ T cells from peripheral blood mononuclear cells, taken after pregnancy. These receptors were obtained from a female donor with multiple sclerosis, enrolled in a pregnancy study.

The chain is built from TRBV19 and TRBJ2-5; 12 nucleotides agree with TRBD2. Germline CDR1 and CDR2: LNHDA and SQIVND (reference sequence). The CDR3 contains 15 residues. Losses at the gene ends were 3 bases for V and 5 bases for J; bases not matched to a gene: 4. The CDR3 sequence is CASSIASGRGETQYF. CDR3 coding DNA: TGTGCCAGTAGTATCGCTAGCGGGAGGGGCGAGACCCAGTACTTC.

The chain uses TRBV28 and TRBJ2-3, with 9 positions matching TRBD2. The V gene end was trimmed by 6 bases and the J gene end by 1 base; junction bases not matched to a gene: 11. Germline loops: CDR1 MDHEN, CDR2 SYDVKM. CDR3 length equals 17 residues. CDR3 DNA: TGTGCCAGCAGCCGTACCCTAGCGGGACAAGGCACAGATACGCAGTATTTT. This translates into CASSRTLAGQGTDTQYF.

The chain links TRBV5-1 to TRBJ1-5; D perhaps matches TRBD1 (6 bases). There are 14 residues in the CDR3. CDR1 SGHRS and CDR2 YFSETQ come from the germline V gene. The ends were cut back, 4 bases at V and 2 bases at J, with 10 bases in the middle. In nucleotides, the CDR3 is TGCGCCAGCAGCCAACAGGGAGGCAATCAGCCCCAGCATTTT. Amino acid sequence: CASSQQGGNQPQHF.

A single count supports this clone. The CDR3 here is CASSLGATSGSADEQFF. The CDR3 DNA reads TGCGCCAGCAGCTTGGGCGCGACTAGCGGGAGTGCGGATGAGCAGTTCTTC. The chain couples TRBV5-1 to TRBJ2-1, with TRBD2 matching over 12 bases. The V gene end was trimmed by 0 bases and the J gene end by 8 bases; junction bases not matched to a gene: 9. The CDR3 has 17 residues. Germline V gives CDR1 SGHRS, CDR2 YFSETQ.

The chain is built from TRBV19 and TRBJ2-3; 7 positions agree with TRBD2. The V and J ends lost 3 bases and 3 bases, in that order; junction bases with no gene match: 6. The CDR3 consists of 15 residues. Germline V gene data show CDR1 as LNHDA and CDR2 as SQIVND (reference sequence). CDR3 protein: CASSIVGGRTDTQYF. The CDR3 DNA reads TGTGCCAGTAGTATTGTTGGCGGGAGAACAGATACGCAGTATTTT.

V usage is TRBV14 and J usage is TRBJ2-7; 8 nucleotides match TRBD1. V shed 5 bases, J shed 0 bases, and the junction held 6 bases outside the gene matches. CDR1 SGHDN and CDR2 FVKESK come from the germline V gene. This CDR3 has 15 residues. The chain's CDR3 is CASSIGQGGSYEQYF. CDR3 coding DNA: TGTGCCAGCAGCATAGGACAGGGAGGCTCCTACGAGCAGTACTTC.

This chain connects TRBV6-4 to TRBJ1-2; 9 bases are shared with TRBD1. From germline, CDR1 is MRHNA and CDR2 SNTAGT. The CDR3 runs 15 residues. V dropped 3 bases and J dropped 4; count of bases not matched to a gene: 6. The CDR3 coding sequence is TGTGCCAGCAGTGAGGGACAGGGTAGAGGCTATGGCTACACCTTC. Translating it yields CASSEGQGRGYGYTF.

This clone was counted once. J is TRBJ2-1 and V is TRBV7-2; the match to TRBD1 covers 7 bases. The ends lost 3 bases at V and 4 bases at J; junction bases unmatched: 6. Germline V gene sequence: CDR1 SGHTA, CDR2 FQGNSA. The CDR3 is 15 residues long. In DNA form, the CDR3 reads TGTGCCAGCAGCTTTCGGGACAGATTTTACAATGAGCAGTTCTTC. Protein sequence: CASSFRDRFYNEQFF.

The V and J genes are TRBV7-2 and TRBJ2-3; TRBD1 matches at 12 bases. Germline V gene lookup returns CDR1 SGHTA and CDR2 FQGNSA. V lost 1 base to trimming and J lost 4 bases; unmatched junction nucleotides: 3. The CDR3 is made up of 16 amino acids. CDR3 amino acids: CASSLGGTGGADTQYF. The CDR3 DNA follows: TGTGCCAGCAGCTTAGGGGGGACAGGGGGCGCAGATACGCAGTATTTT. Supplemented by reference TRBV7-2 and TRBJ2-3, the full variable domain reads GAGVSQSPSNKVTEKGKDVELRCDPISGHTALYWYRQSLGQGLEFLIYFQGNSAPDKSGLPSDRFSAERTGGSVSTLTIQRTQQEDSAVYLCASSLGGTGGADTQYFGPGTRLTVL.

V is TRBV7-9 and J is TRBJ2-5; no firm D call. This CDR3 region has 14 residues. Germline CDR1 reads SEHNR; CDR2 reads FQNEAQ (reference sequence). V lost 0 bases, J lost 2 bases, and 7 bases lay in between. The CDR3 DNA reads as TGTGCCAGCAGCTTAGCCAGGTATCAAGAGACCCAGTACTTC. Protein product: CASSLARYQETQYF.

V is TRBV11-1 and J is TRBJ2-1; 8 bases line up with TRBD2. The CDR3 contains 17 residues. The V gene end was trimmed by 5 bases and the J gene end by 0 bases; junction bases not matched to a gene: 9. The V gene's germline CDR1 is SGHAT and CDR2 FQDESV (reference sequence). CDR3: CASSPWGGGSSYNEQFF. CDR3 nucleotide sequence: TGTGCCAGCAGCCCTTGGGGCGGGGGGAGCTCCTACAATGAGCAGTTCTTC.